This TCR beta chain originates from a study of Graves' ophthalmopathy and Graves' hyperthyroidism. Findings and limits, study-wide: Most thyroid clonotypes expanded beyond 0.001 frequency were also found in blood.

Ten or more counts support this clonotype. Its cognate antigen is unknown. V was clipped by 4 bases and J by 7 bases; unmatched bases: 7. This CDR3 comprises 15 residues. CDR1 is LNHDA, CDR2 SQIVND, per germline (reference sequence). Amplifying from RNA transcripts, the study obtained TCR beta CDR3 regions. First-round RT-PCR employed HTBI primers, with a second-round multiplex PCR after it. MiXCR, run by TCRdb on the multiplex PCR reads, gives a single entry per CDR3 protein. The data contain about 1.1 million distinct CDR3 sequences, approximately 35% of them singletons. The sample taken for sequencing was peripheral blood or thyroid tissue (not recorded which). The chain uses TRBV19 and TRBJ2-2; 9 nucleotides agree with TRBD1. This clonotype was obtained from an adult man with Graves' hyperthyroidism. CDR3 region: CASSTGQGFGGELFF. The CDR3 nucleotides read TGTGCCAGTAGTACGGGACAGGGATTTGGCGGGGAGCTGTTTTTT.